This T cell receptor (beta chain) is from a study of T cells in Graves' hyperthyroidism and ophthalmopathy (dated by TCRdb to about 2019). Regarding the complete study: Peripheral blood samples were taken at the time of initial diagnosis, prior to any treatment. To identify distinguishing TCR V-J signatures, a discovery cohort of 90 to 100 patients was used, comprising 40 to 45 with Graves' ophthalmopathy and roughly 60 with stable Graves' hyperthyroidism. Whether ophthalmopathy could be predicted prospectively was tested in an independent validation cohort made up of 18 to 20 hyperthyroidism patients plus 17 patients who later progressed to ophthalmopathy. The approximately 95 discovery patients were divided at random into training and test sets in a 7:3 ratio. In more than five Graves' hyperthyroidism patients, the study also compared T-cell repertoires from thyroid tissue with T-cell repertoires from blood. Following sampling, methimazole starting at 30 mg daily was given to hyperthyroidism patients, and high-dose intravenous methylprednisolone was given to ophthalmopathy patients. TCR Vbeta CDR3 sequencing of 120 to 150 peripheral blood samples (approximately 44 ophthalmopathy, over 70 hyperthyroidism and roughly 17 progressor patients) is reported in the paper. What the study reported, not specific to this receptor: In cross-validation, a model built on a 13 V-J signature told ophthalmopathy apart from stable hyperthyroidism with roughly 87% sensitivity and approximately 81% specificity, and in testing the same model reached 80%/75%. No statistical method was used to fix the sample size in advance, and group allocation was not hidden from the investigators. In validation, the model predicted progression to ophthalmopathy a median of 6.5 months before onset, with about 71% sensitivity and roughly 77% specificity. Most expanded thyroid clonotypes (frequency above 0.001) were also detected in blood, a finding suggesting that blood repertoires may reflect thyroid immune responses.

From the cysteine up to the phenylalanine, the CDR3 has a length of 13 residues. Only the CDR3 portion is preserved as DNA: 39 bases, with reading frame beginning at the first base. Looking up the germline V gene yields CDR1 SGHAT and CDR2 FQNNGV. Ophthalmopathy patients had moderately to severely active disease, with a Clinical Activity Score of 3 or more, a NOSPECS grade of 4 or more, and a disease duration of less than 3 months. Patients with uncontrolled infections, other autoimmune diseases, pregnancy or lactation were excluded. Diagnoses were based on clinical symptoms, serum thyroxine and TRAb, thyroid ultrasound and orbital computed tomography. PBMCs were separated from 10 ml of fresh peripheral blood using Ficoll-Paque density gradient centrifugation. Trizol reagent was used to extract total RNA, and RNA quality was then checked on an Agilent 2100 Bioanalyzer. TCR beta CDR3 regions were amplified from RNA transcripts. The first round of RT-PCR for the TCR CDR3 was performed with the HTBI primer set and the Qiagen OneStep RT-PCR kit. The libraries were constructed in a second round of multiplex PCR and then size-selected and purified. The libraries were sequenced on an Illumina HiSeq2000 using paired-end 100 bp reads. The source study handled its data this way. SOAPnuke was used to process the raw data, removing reads that contained adapters or uncalled bases, had a mean Phred below 15, or lacked an exact match to the constant primer or identifier. COPE v1.2.5 was used to merge the high-quality paired reads, and each unique nucleotide sequence was defined as a clonotype. MiTCR v1.1 was used to align the clonotypes against IMGT TRBV, TRBD and TRBJ reference segments. The analysis was restricted to V-J combinations with a frequency above 0.0001, which together covered just over 98% of the repertoires. A TCS score was defined as the ratio of F50 (clonal expansion) to E x V (chaos), with BLOSUM62-based TCRdist applied between CDR3 peptides within each V-J. Welch's t-statistics and random forest reduced fewer than 550 V-J features to fewer than 15, which were used in a naive Bayes classifier (R e1071). Clones were called with MiXCR by TCRdb after fastp trimmed the public reads at Q25, and only in-frame beta chains were retained. Under each unique CDR3 protein, matching rows form one entry showing the most common genes and DNA. TCRdb, not the authors, supplied the V and J calls. This sample is represented by 660,000 or so distinct CDR3 sequences; around 20% of them were singletons. The ten most abundant clones make up about 35% of the sample.

The sample holds a few counts of this clonotype. This clone's antigen is unknown. At one boundary the junction diverges from the germline segment, which might be a read error. This TCR was recovered from a man younger than 45 with Graves' ophthalmopathy. The rearranged chain carries TRBV11-2 and TRBJ2-2; the D gene is perhaps TRBD1, from 5 matching bases. The sample consisted of blood. In nucleotide form, the sequence is TGTACCAGCAGCTCAGGGTTCACCGGGGAGCTGTTTTTT. The encoded protein is CTSSSGFTGELFF.